The 24 T cell receptor beta chains below come from one sample, sequenced in a study of T cell responses to AZD1222 COVID-19 vaccine. Assay used: immunoSEQ multiplex PCR; TCRdb lists only in-frame clones, some missing. The sample has over 65,000 clones, roughly nine tenths seen once. Source: peripheral blood, taken on day 0 of AZD1222 vaccination. All receptors come from an adult in good health.

This clone was recorded once. V gene TRBV29-1 combines with J gene TRBJ2-3; the D gene could be TRBD1 or TRBD2 (5 bases each). The CDR3 is 14 residues long. Germline V gives CDR1 SQVTM, CDR2 ANQGSEA. Between the trimmed V and J ends, which lost 7 bases and 6 bases, there was a span of 20 bases. The CDR3 bases are TGCAGCGCCGACCTCGGGGCTCGCCTCGATACGCAGTATTTT. It yields the protein CSADLGARLDTQYF.

V and J are TRBV5-1 and TRBJ2-7, with 11 bases fitting TRBD1. With 0 bases clipped from V and 2 bases from J, the junction kept 1 base outside the gene matches. The CDR3 is made up of 15 amino acids. Germline V gives CDR1 SGHRS, CDR2 YFSETQ. The chain's CDR3 is CASSLGGQGAYEQYF. The CDR3 DNA reads as TGCGCCAGCAGCTTGGGGGGACAGGGGGCCTACGAGCAGTACTTC. The whole variable domain, remainder taken from reference TRBV5-1 and TRBJ2-7, is KAGVTQTPRYLIKTRGQQVTLSCSPISGHRSVSWYQQTPGQGLQFLFEYFSETQRNKGNFPGRFSGRQFSNSRSEMNVSTLELGDSALYLCASSLGGQGAYEQYFGPGTRLTVT.

The sample holds a few counts of this clone. The chain employs TRBV2 and TRBJ2-2; possible D gene TRBD1, 6 bases. From germline, CDR1 is SNHLY and CDR2 FYNNEI. V shed 4 bases and J shed 0 bases, with 9 bases lying between them. The length of the CDR3 is 15 residues. The DNA for the CDR3 is TGTGCCAGCAGTGTGGGACACTCGAACACCGGGGAGCTGTTTTTT. Translated, it gives CASSVGHSNTGELFF.

The CDR3 sequence is CASSEGVGSTDTQYF. In nucleotides, the CDR3 is TGTGCCAGCAGTGAGGGGGTGGGGAGCACAGATACGCAGTATTTT. The chain carries TRBV25-1 and TRBJ2-3; D assignment may be TRBD1 or TRBD2 (5 bases each). V lost 3 bases to trimming and J lost 0 bases, with 10 bases between them. The CDR3 runs 15 residues. The germline gives CDR1 MGHDK, CDR2 SYGVNS.

V and J are TRBV7-6 and TRBJ2-7; TRBD1 agrees at 8 bases. The CDR3 has 14 residues. With V trimmed by 8 bases and J by 6 bases, 12 bases remained unmatched. Germline V gene data show CDR1 as SGHVS and CDR2 as FNYEAQ. CDR3 DNA: TGTGCCAGCGGGCGGACAGGGAGTGGGGGCGAGCAGTACTTC. Translation gives CASGRTGSGGEQYF.

The chain links TRBV25-1 to TRBJ1-2, with no clear D. Trimming left V 2 bases short and J 4 bases short, with 8 bases between. This CDR3 is built from 13 residues. Per the germline V gene, CDR1 is MGHDK and CDR2 is SYGVNS. The CDR3 bases are TGTGCCAGCAGTGAAGCAGCCTCCTATGGCTACACCTTC. Its protein is CASSEAASYGYTF.

The chain couples TRBV6-2 or TRBV6-3 to TRBJ1-2; D is perhaps TRBD1 (5 bases). The V gene lost 2 bases and the J gene lost 6 bases, with 7 bases spanning the gap. The germline V gene has CDR1 MNHEY and CDR2 SVGEGT. The CDR3 loop spans 12 amino acids. CDR3 loop: CASSYIGDGYTF. CDR3 nucleotides: TGTGCCAGCAGTTACATAGGGGATGGCTACACCTTC.

This chain links TRBV28 with TRBJ1-5; D is perhaps TRBD1 (5 bases). The V end lost 5 bases, the J end lost 2 bases, and 19 bases lay between the germline ends. The germline V gene encodes CDR1 MDHEN and CDR2 SYDVKM. CDR3 length equals 17 residues. Written as DNA, the CDR3 is TGTGCCAGCAGTACCCCCACCGGGACCGTTGGCAATCAGCCCCAGCATTTT. It specifies CASSTPTGTVGNQPQHF.

J is TRBJ2-7 and V is TRBV6-2 or TRBV6-3; 7 bases align to TRBD1. The germline V gene has CDR1 MNHEY and CDR2 SVGEGT. The V and J ends lost 6 bases and 6 bases, in that order; junction bases with no gene match: 17. The CDR3 totals 16 residues. CDR3 DNA: TGTGCCAGCAGGTACCCGGGACAGCCGGGTCCTACCGAGCAGTACTTC. It translates to CASRYPGQPGPTEQYF.

J is TRBJ2-1 and V is TRBV6-1; D remains unclear. The V and J ends lost 3 bases and 0 bases respectively, with 12 bases between them. Looked up from germline, CDR1 is MNHNS and CDR2 is SASEGT. The CDR3 spans 16 residues. The CDR3 nucleotides read TGTGCCAGCAGTGAGCTAGGCGGCAGCTCCTACAATGAGCAGTTCTTC. Amino acids: CASSELGGSSYNEQFF.

CDR3 bases: TGCAGCGTTGCCGAAAGCGGGAGACGGGCAGATACGCAGTATTTT. It specifies CSVAESGRRADTQYF. The chain carries TRBV29-1 and TRBJ2-3; TRBD2 agrees at 8 bases. This CDR3 region has 15 residues. Germline V gene sequence: CDR1 SQVTM, CDR2 ANQGSEA. Germline trimming cut 4 bases from V and 4 bases from J; bases unmatched to any gene: 10.

This sequence joins TRBV6-6 and TRBJ2-7; the match to TRBD1 covers 8 bases. V lost 6 bases and J lost 0; bases outside the gene matches: 7. CDR1 is MNHNY, CDR2 SVGAGI, per germline (reference sequence). This CDR3 is 15 amino acids long. The CDR3 DNA sequence: TGTGCCAGCAGAGACAGGGGACGGGACTCCTACGAGCAGTACTTC. It codes for CASRDRGRDSYEQYF.

The table lists this clone with a few counts. The chain couples TRBV12-1 to TRBJ1-1. TRBV12-1 is classified as a pseudogene. The CDR3 extends over 17 amino acids. CDR3 sequence reads: CASSSRQGGALNTEAFF. The CDR3 DNA follows: TGTGCCAGCAGCTCTAGACAGGGAGGGGCCTTGAACACTGAAGCTTTCTTT.

The V gene is TRBV7-3, the J gene TRBJ2-6; TRBD1 matches at 7 bases. Germline trimming cut 5 bases from V and 2 bases from J; bases unmatched to any gene: 9. Germline loops: CDR1 SGHTA, CDR2 FQGTGA. CDR3 length: 17 residues. The CDR3 region has the DNA TGTGCCAGCAGCCCAAGACAGGGAACGGCTGGGGCCAACGTCCTGACTTTC. This encodes CASSPRQGTAGANVLTF.

The chain joins TRBV6-5 to TRBJ1-5; no reliable D call. This CDR3 contains 15 residues. Germline V gene lookup returns CDR1 MNHEY and CDR2 SVGAGI. The ends were cut back, 0 bases at V and 6 bases at J, with 12 bases in the middle. In nucleotides, the CDR3 is TGTGCCAGCAGTTACTCGAAGTCTTCGGGTCAGCCCCAGCATTTT. Protein sequence: CASSYSKSSGQPQHF.

The chain combines TRBV5-1 with TRBJ1-5, with 7 bases fitting TRBD1. The CDR3 contains 15 residues. Trimming removed 3 bases from V and 4 bases from J; junction bases left unmatched: 7. CDR1 is SGHRS, CDR2 YFSETQ, per germline. The CDR3 loop reads CASSSLETGNQPQHF. CDR3 nucleotides: TGCGCCAGCAGCTCGTTGGAGACAGGGAATCAGCCCCAGCATTTT.

This clone has just a few counts. The rearrangement links TRBV7-6 to TRBJ1-3; no definite D call. The CDR3 spans 15 residues. V lost 1 base to trimming and J lost 0 bases, with 7 bases between them. CDR1 SGHVS and CDR2 FNYEAQ come from the germline V gene. This CDR3 is CASSLDSNSGNTIYF. The CDR3 DNA is TGTGCCAGCAGCTTAGACAGCAACTCTGGAAACACCATATATTTT.

V is TRBV27 and J is TRBJ2-2; possible D gene TRBD2, 5 bases. Germline V gene data show CDR1 as MNHEY and CDR2 as SMNVEV (reference sequence). V gave up 6 bases and J gave up 5 bases, with 19 bases separating them. The CDR3 runs 16 residues. The CDR3 DNA reads as TGTGCCAGCAGGCAAACCAGGACCACGGGGACCGGGGAGCTGTTTTTT. It encodes CASRQTRTTGTGELFF.

The rearrangement joins TRBV5-1 to TRBJ2-7; D gene ambiguous. Germline V gives CDR1 SGHRS, CDR2 YFSETQ. V dropped 2 bases and J dropped 7 bases, with 7 bases sitting between them. The CDR3 covers 11 residues. CDR3 bases: TGCGCCAGCAGCTTTGCCTTGGAGCAGTACTTC. Amino acid sequence: CASSFALEQYF.

The CDR3 is CASSIDGGGSNQPQHF. Written as DNA, the CDR3 is TGTGCCAGTAGTATAGATGGAGGGGGCAGTAATCAGCCCCAGCATTTT. V usage is TRBV19 and J usage is TRBJ1-5; 7 bases align to TRBD1. Germline assignment: CDR1 LNHDA and CDR2 SQIVND (reference sequence). V was pared by 0 bases and J by 4 bases, with 6 bases of the junction left unmatched. The CDR3 has 16 residues.

The chain carries TRBV6-2 or TRBV6-3 and TRBJ2-7; 10 positions match TRBD2. V shed 5 bases and J 7 bases; nucleotides not matched to a gene: 8. This CDR3 is 14 amino acids long. Per germline, CDR1 MNHEY and CDR2 SVGEGT. CDR3 in DNA: TGTGCCAGCAGTAATCTAGCGGGAGCCGGGGAGCAGTACTTC. Translation: CASSNLAGAGEQYF.

CDR3 nucleotides: TGTGCCAGTAGTATGACAGGGCATAGCAATCAGCCCCAGCATTTT. Translated: CASSMTGHSNQPQHF. V is TRBV19 and J is TRBJ1-5; 7 bases fit TRBD1. The CDR3 is made up of 15 amino acids. The junction had 2 bases not matched to a gene; V was cut back by 3 bases and J by 0 bases. The germline CDR1 and CDR2 sequences are LNHDA and SQIVND (reference sequence).

The chain is built from TRBV4-2 and TRBJ1-4; 7 positions agree with TRBD1. Germline V lookup: CDR1 LGHNA, CDR2 YNFKEQ. Unmatched junction bases numbered 3, after V lost 4 bases and J lost 7 bases. The CDR3 spans 13 residues. In DNA, the CDR3 is TGTGCCAGCAGCCGCGACAGGGCTGAAAAACTGTTTTTT. It encodes CASSRDRAEKLFF.

The chain links TRBV15 to TRBJ1-1, with D perhaps TRBD1 (5 bases). Germline loops: CDR1 LNHNV, CDR2 YYDKDF (reference sequence). The length of the CDR3 is 15 residues. Trimming shortened V by 0 bases and J by 8 bases, and 16 bases separated the two germline ends. In DNA form, the CDR3 reads TGTGCCACCAGCAGAGAAAGGTTGAAAGGGACCGAAGCTTTCTTT. It specifies CATSRERLKGTEAFF.